The 3 T cell receptor beta chains given below trace back to one sample, sequenced in a study of T cell repertoires in cytomegalovirus infection. TCRdb reprocessed the reads via MiXCR and lists one record per CDR3 protein. The sample records more than 400,000 distinct CDR3 sequences, about 25% being singletons. Input material: PBMCs. The receptors derive from a human donor in good health (CMV status not recorded). Some clones in this sample may be carry-over from other donors' samples.

V usage is TRBV19 and J usage is TRBJ2-1; 12 nucleotides align to TRBD1. CDR1 is LNHDA and CDR2 is SQIVND in the germline V gene (reference sequence). The length of the CDR3 is 16 residues. Losses at the gene ends were 4 bases for V and 4 bases for J; bases not matched to a gene: 5. The CDR3 here is CASSTGTGGRYNEQFF. The DNA for the CDR3 is TGTGCCAGTAGTACAGGGACAGGGGGCCGGTACAATGAGCAGTTCTTC.

The chain combines TRBV20-1 with TRBJ2-1, with 10 nucleotides matching TRBD2. The ends lost 3 bases at V and 1 base at J; junction bases unmatched: 9. The CDR3 is 17 amino acids. CDR1 DFQATT and CDR2 SNEGSKA come from the germline V gene (reference sequence). The DNA of the CDR3 is TGCAGTGCTAGTAGGCTAGCGGGAGCAAGTTCCTACAATGAGCAGTTCTTC. Translation: CSASRLAGASSYNEQFF.

The J gene is TRBJ1-4, the V gene TRBV18, with TRBD1 matching 8 bases. CDR3 length: 14 amino acids. Per germline, CDR1 KGHSH and CDR2 LQKENI. Trimming cost V 0 bases and J 8 bases; bases outside gene matches: 2. The CDR3 spells CASSPPGTGEKLFF. CDR3 DNA sequence: TGTGCCAGCTCACCACCGGGGACAGGCGAAAAACTGTTTTTT.